This TCR beta chain was captured by sequencing in a study of somatic mutations in cytotoxic T cells in rheumatoid arthritis. The ends were cut back, 3 bases at V and 4 bases at J, with 16 bases in the middle. The CDR3 runs 15 residues. Germline V gene sequence: CDR1 SGHDT, CDR2 YYEEEE. Profiling relied on immunoSEQ multiplex PCR, and the TCRdb table lists in-frame clones only, not all of them. Of tens of thousands of clones detected, approximately 78% appear once; the ten largest clones hold 7.5% to 9.5%. The gene calls are TRBV5-6 and TRBJ1-1, with D possibly matching TRBD1 (5 bases). This clonotype was sampled from an adult with rheumatoid arthritis. Sequencing was done on a sample of CD8+ T cells sorted from blood. CDR3 nucleotides: TGTGCCAGCAGCTGGAGTCCAGGGAAGGGCACTGAAGCTTTCTTT. Its translation is CASSWSPGKGTEAFF.